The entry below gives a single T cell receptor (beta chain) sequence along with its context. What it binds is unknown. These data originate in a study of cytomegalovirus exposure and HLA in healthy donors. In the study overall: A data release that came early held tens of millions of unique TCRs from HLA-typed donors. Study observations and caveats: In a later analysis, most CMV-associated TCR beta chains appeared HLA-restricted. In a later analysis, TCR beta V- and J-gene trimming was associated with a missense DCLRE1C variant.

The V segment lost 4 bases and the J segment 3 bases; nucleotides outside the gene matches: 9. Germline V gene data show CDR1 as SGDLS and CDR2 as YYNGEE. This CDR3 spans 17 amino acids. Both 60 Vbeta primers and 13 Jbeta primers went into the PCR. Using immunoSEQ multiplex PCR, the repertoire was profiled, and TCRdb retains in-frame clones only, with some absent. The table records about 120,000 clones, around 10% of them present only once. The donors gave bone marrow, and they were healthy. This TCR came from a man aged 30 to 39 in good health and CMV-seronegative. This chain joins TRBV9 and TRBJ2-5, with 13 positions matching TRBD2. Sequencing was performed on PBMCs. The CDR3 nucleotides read TGTGCCAGCAGCCCACTGGAGGGGACTAGCGGGGAAGAGACCCAGTACTTC. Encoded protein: CASSPLEGTSGEETQYF.